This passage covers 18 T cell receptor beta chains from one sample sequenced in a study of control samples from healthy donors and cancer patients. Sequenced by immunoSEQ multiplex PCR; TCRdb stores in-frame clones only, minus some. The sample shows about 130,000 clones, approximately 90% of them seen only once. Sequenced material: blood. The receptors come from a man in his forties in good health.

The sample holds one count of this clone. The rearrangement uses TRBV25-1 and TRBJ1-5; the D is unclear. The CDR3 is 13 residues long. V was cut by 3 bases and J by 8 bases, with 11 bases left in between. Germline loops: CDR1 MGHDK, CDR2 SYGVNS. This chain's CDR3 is CASSELVGEPQHF. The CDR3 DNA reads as TGTGCCAGCAGTGAGTTAGTGGGCGAGCCCCAGCATTTT.

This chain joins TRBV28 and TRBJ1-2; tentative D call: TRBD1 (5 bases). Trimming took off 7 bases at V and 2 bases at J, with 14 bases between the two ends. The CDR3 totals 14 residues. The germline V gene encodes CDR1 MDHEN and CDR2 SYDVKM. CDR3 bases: TGTGCCAGCATCCAGGGTCAAACAAACTATGGCTACACCTTC. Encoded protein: CASIQGQTNYGYTF.

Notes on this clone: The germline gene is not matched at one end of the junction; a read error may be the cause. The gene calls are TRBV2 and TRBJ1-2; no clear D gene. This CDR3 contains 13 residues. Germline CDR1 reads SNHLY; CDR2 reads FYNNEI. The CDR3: CASTERGLGGYTF. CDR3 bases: TGTGCCAGCACTGAACGGGGTCTGGGGGGCTACACCTTC. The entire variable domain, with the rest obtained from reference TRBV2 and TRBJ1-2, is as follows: EPEVTQTPSHQVTQMGQEVILRCVPISNHLYFYWYRQILGQKVEFLVSFYNNEISEKSEIFDDQFSVERPDGSNFTLKIRSTKLEDSAMYFCASTERGLGGYTFGSGTRLTVV.

CDR3 loop: CASSSQGATNEKLFF. The CDR3 DNA sequence: TGCGCCAGCAGCTCACAGGGAGCAACTAATGAAAAACTGTTTTTT. The rearrangement joins TRBV5-1 to TRBJ1-4; possibly TRBD1 for D (6 bases). Germline V gene lookup returns CDR1 SGHRS and CDR2 YFSETQ. Trimming stripped 3 bases from V and 0 bases from J, with 9 bases between. The CDR3 is made up of 15 amino acids.

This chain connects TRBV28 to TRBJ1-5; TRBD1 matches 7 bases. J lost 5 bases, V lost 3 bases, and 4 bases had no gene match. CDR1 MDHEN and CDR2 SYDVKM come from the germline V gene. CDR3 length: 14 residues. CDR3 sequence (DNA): TGTGCCAGCAGTTTTGGAGGGGGCTATCAGCCCCAGCATTTT. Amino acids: CASSFGGGYQPQHF.

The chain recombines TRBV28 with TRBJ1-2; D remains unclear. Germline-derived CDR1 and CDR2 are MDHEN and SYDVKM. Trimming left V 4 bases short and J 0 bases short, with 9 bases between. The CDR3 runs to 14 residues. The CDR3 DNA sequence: TGTGCCAGCAGTTCAGGCCCATCTAACTATGGCTACACCTTC. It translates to CASSSGPSNYGYTF.

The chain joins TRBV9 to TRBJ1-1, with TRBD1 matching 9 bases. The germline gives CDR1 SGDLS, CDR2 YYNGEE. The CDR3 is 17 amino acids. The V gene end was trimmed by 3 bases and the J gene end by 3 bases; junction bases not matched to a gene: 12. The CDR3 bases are TGTGCCAGCAGCGCCGTTGGGACAGGGTCGTTCCACACTGAAGCTTTCTTT. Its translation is CASSAVGTGSFHTEAFF.

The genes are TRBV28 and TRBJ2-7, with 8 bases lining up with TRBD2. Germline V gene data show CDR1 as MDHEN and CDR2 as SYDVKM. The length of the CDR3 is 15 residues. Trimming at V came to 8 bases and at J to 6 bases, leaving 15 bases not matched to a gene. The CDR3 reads CASVAGGIVFTEQYF. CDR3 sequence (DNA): TGTGCCAGCGTTGCGGGAGGTATAGTATTTACCGAGCAGTACTTC. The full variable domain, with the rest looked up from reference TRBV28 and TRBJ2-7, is DVKVTQSSRYLVKRTGEKVFLECVQDMDHENMFWYRQDPGLGLRLIYFSYDVKMKEKGDIPEGYSVSREKKERFSLILESASTNQTSMYLCASVAGGIVFTEQYFGPGTRLTVT.

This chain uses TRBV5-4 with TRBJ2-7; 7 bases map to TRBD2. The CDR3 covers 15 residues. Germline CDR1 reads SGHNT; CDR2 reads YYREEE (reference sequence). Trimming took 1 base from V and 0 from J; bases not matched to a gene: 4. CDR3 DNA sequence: TGTGCCAGCAGCTTGTCCGGGACTAACTCCTACGAGCAGTACTTC. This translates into CASSLSGTNSYEQYF.

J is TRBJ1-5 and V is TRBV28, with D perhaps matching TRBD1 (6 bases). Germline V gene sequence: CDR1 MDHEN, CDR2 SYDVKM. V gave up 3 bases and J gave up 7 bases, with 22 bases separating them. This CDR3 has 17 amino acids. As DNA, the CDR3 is TGTGCCAGCAGTTTTAGCGGGGCCAGGGGTGGGCGACAGCCCCAGCATTTT. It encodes CASSFSGARGGRQPQHF.

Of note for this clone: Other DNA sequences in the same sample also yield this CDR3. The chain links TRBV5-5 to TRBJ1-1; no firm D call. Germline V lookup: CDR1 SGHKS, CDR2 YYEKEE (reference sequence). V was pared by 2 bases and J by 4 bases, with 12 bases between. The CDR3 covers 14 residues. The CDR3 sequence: CASSFYPFATEAFF. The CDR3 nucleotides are TGTGCCAGCAGCTTCTATCCCTTTGCCACTGAAGCTTTCTTT.

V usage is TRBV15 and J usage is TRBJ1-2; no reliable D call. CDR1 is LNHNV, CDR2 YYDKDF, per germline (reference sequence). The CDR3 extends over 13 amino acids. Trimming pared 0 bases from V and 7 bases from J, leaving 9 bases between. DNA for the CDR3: TGTGCCACCAGCAGAGATCGGCAGAGTGGCTACACCTTC. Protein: CATSRDRQSGYTF.

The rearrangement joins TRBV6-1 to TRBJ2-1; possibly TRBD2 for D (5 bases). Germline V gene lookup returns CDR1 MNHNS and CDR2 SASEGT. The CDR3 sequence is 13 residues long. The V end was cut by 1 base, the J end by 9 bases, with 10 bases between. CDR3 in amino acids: CASSEVRGSEQFF. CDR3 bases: TGTGCCAGCAGTGAAGTAAGAGGGAGTGAGCAGTTCTTC.

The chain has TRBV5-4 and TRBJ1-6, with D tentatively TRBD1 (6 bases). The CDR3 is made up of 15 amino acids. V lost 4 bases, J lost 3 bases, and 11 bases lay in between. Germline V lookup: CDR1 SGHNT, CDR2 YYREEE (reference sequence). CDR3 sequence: CASSPGDVYNSPLHF. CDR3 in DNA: TGTGCCAGCAGCCCAGGGGACGTCTATAATTCACCCCTCCACTTT.

In DNA, the CDR3 is TGTGCCAGCAGCGTAGGGGCAGACCCCGGGTACACTGAAGCTTTCTTT. It encodes CASSVGADPGYTEAFF. The V gene is TRBV9, the J gene TRBJ1-1; no clear D gene. V gave up 0 bases and J gave up 3 bases, with 15 bases separating them. CDR3 length: 16 amino acids. CDR1 SGDLS and CDR2 YYNGEE come from the germline V gene.

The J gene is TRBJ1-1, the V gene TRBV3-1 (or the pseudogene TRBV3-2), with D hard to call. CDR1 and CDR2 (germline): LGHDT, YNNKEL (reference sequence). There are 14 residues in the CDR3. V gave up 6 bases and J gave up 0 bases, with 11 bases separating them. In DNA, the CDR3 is TGTGCCAGCAGACGAGACGGAGTGAACACTGAAGCTTTCTTT. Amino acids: CASRRDGVNTEAFF.

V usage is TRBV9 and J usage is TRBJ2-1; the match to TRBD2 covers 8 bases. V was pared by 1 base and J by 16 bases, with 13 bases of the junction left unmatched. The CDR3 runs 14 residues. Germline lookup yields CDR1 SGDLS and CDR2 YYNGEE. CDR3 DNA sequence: TGTGCCAGCAGCGTATCCAGTCAAGCGGGACTAGTTTTCTTC. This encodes CASSVSSQAGLVFF.

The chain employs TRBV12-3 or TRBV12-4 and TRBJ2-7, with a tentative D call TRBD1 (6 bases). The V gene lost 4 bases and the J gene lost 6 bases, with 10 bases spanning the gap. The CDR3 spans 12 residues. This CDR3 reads CASSYRVGEQYF. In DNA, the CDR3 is TGTGCCAGCAGTTACAGGGTTGGCGAGCAGTACTTC.